This T cell receptor (beta chain) was profiled in a study of T cells in Graves' hyperthyroidism and ophthalmopathy. RNA transcripts provided the source from which TCR beta CDR3 regions were amplified. When the TCR CDR3 underwent first-round RT-PCR, the HTBI primer set was used. TCRdb reanalysed the multiplex PCR reads using MiXCR and keeps one entry per CDR3 protein. The sample has nearly 750,000 distinct CDR3 sequences, about a third seen once. V was pared by 4 bases and J by 4 bases, with 6 bases of the junction left unmatched. The CDR3 runs 16 residues. The germline gives CDR1 SNHLY, CDR2 FYNNEI. The material sequenced was blood. The TCR sequence derives from a woman in her thirties or forties with Graves' hyperthyroidism. The chain combines TRBV2 with TRBJ2-3, with 12 bases matching TRBD2. CDR3 region: CASSARGLAGADTQYF. The DNA for the CDR3 is TGTGCCAGCAGTGCTAGGGGACTAGCGGGCGCAGATACGCAGTATTTT.